This TCR beta chain was sequenced during a study of control samples from healthy donors and cancer patients. Assay used: immunoSEQ multiplex PCR; TCRdb lists only in-frame clones, some missing. The sample has roughly 80,000 clones, roughly 84% seen once; the top ten hold around 6%. CDR1 SGHRS and CDR2 YFSETQ come from the germline V gene. Losses at the gene ends were 2 bases for V and 8 bases for J; bases not matched to a gene: 18. This CDR3 has 17 amino acids. This chain uses TRBV5-1 with TRBJ1-2, with TRBD1 matching over 7 bases. Sequencing was performed on blood. This sequence originates from a woman in her forties or fifties in good health. The CDR3 reads CASSFDPGTAGGRGYTF. CDR3 DNA: TGCGCCAGCAGCTTCGATCCCGGGACAGCAGGCGGTAGAGGCTACACCTTC.